What follows describes a single T cell receptor beta chain. Its antigen is undetermined. The data are from a study of human T cells and chemical hapten exposure. Study observations and caveats: Those TCRs sitting above 1 in 1000 frequency stayed the same with DPC sensitization.

Time point: patch test 1, 2 weeks after DPC sensitization. The treatment is: therapeutic diphenylcyclopropenone sensitization with weekly scalp DPC. Ahead of each patch test application, blood was drawn. Unfractionated whole blood served as the source for total RNA extraction. TCRdb fed the RACE reads into MiXCR, producing one record per CDR3 protein. The table includes fewer than 95,000 distinct CDR3 sequences, 10% to 13% detected once. This CDR3 is built from 13 residues. Germline V gives CDR1 MNHEY, CDR2 SVGEGT. The V gene lost 2 bases and the J gene lost 11 bases, with 12 bases spanning the gap. This clonotype originated in a man aged 35 to 55 with alopecia areata. Some clones in this sample may be carry-over from other donors' samples. The V call is TRBV6-2 or TRBV6-3, the J call TRBJ1-4; possibly TRBD1 for D (6 bases). The material sequenced was whole blood, taken in connection with sensitization to the hapten diphenylcyclopropenone (DPC). In DNA form, the CDR3 reads TGTGCCAGCAGTTACCCAGGACAGCCTAAACTGTTTTTT. Residues: CASSYPGQPKLFF.